This T cell receptor beta chain is from a study of spatial heterogeneity in lung cancer. Whole-study results and caveats: Blood contained ubiquitous expanded tumor TCRs more at resection than at follow-up.

The table lists this clonotype with many counts. Its target is not known. Germline V gives CDR1 SGHRS, CDR2 YFSETQ. The CDR3 spans 13 residues. The V and J ends lost 7 bases and 4 bases, in that order; junction bases with no gene match: 5. The study tagged each TCR cDNA molecule with a unique molecular identifier. Via MiXCR, TCRdb re-called the 5' RACE reads, giving one row per CDR3 protein. The sample contains approximately 44,000 distinct CDR3 sequences, roughly 13% of which appear only once. Time point described: sample taken at primary tumor resection. The donors, more than 55 patients with untreated early-stage non-small cell lung cancer, provided the samples.

The receptor was derived from a male donor with early-stage non-small cell lung cancer. The specimen was PBMCs, collected at surgery. The gene calls are TRBV5-1 and TRBJ2-5; TRBD1 aligns across 9 bases. CDR3 region: CASGDRVGETQYF. In DNA form, the CDR3 reads TGCGCCAGCGGGGACAGGGTCGGAGAGACCCAGTACTTC.